Each of the 31 T cell receptor beta chains below was sequenced from the same sample in a study of T cells in Graves' hyperthyroidism and ophthalmopathy. TCR beta CDR3 region amplification was performed from RNA transcripts. When the TCR CDR3 underwent first-round RT-PCR, the HTBI primer set was used. TCRdb processed the multiplex PCR reads anew with MiXCR; each CDR3 protein has one entry. The repertoire has about 350,000 distinct CDR3 sequences, about 15% of them found once; the top ten carry under 30%. What was sequenced was blood. Every receptor here comes from a woman aged 25 to 39 with Graves' hyperthyroidism.

This clonotype has a count of ten or more. The V gene is TRBV3-1, the J gene TRBJ1-1, with D uncertain. Trimming cost V 2 bases and J 1 base, with 2 bases left between them. Germline lookup yields CDR1 LGHDT and CDR2 YNNKEL (reference sequence). This CDR3 is 12 amino acids long. The CDR3 DNA follows: TGTGCCAGCAGCCAACAGAACACTGAAGCTTTCTTT. It is translated as CASSQQNTEAFF.

In its sample, this clonotype was seen a few times. The V call is TRBV25-1, the J call TRBJ2-6, with D perhaps assigned TRBD1 or TRBD2 (5 bases each). The CDR3 runs 17 residues. CDR1 and CDR2 from the germline V gene are MGHDK and SYGVNS. Deletions cut 3 bases from V and 0 bases from J, with 12 bases between. CDR3 coding DNA: TGTGCCAGCAGTGAGGGGGATTCGTTCTCTGGGGCCAACGTCCTGACTTTC. Protein sequence: CASSEGDSFSGANVLTF.

A few counts support this clonotype. This chain uses TRBV18 with TRBJ2-1, with D unclear. The CDR3 covers 14 residues. The germline V and J ends were trimmed by 3 bases and 4 bases, with 10 bases remaining between them. The V gene's germline CDR1 is KGHSH and CDR2 LQKENI. The CDR3 reads CASSPLSGYNEQFF. The DNA of the CDR3 is TGTGCCAGCTCACCTCTCTCAGGATACAATGAGCAGTTCTTC.

The genes are TRBV4-3 and TRBJ2-7; 8 bases line up with TRBD1. The CDR3 loop spans 16 amino acids. The V and J ends lost 0 bases and 5 bases, in that order; junction bases with no gene match: 9. Germline V gives CDR1 LGHNA, CDR2 YSLEER. The CDR3 DNA reads as TGCGCCAGCAGCCAAGATGAAGGACAGGGACGCCACGAGCAGTACTTC. This encodes CASSQDEGQGRHEQYF.

The CDR3: CASSLSRESGYTF. In DNA form, the CDR3 reads TGTGCCAGCAGTTTGAGTAGGGAGAGTGGCTACACCTTC. V is TRBV27 and J is TRBJ1-2, with unresolved D. This CDR3 has 13 amino acids. Germline V gene lookup returns CDR1 MNHEY and CDR2 SMNVEV (reference sequence). Trimming cost V 3 bases and J 7 bases, with 12 bases left between them.

This clonotype was seen at least ten times. V and J are TRBV28 and TRBJ2-7, with 11 bases matching TRBD1. This CDR3 region has 17 residues. V dropped 6 bases and J dropped 2; count of bases not matched to a gene: 12. CDR1 and CDR2 (germline): MDHEN, SYDVKM. This CDR3 reads CASRSDAGTGGAYEQYF. CDR3 nucleotide sequence: TGTGCCAGCAGGTCCGACGCGGGGACAGGGGGGGCCTACGAGCAGTACTTC.

Ten or more counts support this clonotype. The chain joins TRBV28 to TRBJ1-2; perhaps TRBD1 as D (5 bases). The CDR3 spans 14 residues. Trimming left V 5 bases short and J 4 bases short, with 14 bases between. Germline assignment: CDR1 MDHEN and CDR2 SYDVKM. The chain's CDR3 is CASSPSTGIYGYTF. The CDR3 nucleotides read TGTGCCAGCAGTCCCTCAACAGGAATCTATGGCTACACCTTC.

The gene calls are TRBV18 and TRBJ1-1; D remains ambiguous. The V and J ends lost 6 bases and 2 bases respectively, with 10 bases between them. Germline loops: CDR1 KGHSH, CDR2 LQKENI. This CDR3 has 13 amino acids. The CDR3 sequence is CASSTTGNTEAFF. The CDR3 bases are TGTGCCAGCTCGACGACTGGAAACACTGAAGCTTTCTTT.

Only a few counts were recorded for this clonotype. The chain has TRBV18 and TRBJ1-1; unclear D gene. Germline CDR1 reads KGHSH; CDR2 reads LQKENI. V dropped 0 bases and J dropped 4 bases, with 12 bases sitting between them. The CDR3 spans 15 residues. The CDR3 sequence: CASSPPNGGSTEAFF. The DNA for the CDR3 is TGTGCCAGCTCACCACCGAATGGCGGAAGCACTGAAGCTTTCTTT.

This clonotype was detected ten times or more. This chain links TRBV6-1 with TRBJ2-7; 12 bases are shared with TRBD2. V lost 6 bases to trimming and J lost 0 bases; unmatched junction nucleotides: 12. This CDR3 spans 18 amino acids. Germline lookup yields CDR1 MNHNS and CDR2 SASEGT. The CDR3: CASSRGLAGDYTSYEQYF. CDR3 coding DNA: TGTGCCAGCAGCCGGGGACTAGCGGGCGATTACACCTCCTACGAGCAGTACTTC.

This clonotype was detected many times. The chain uses TRBV11-2 and TRBJ2-7; D gene uncertain. Trimming took 6 bases from V and 1 from J, leaving 4 bases between them. Germline V gene lookup returns CDR1 SGHAT and CDR2 FQNNGV. This CDR3 contains 11 residues. The CDR3 spells CASRSSYEQYF. CDR3 sequence (DNA): TGTGCCAGCAGATCATCCTACGAGCAGTACTTC.

This clonotype was seen a few times. The rearrangement joins TRBV6-2 or TRBV6-3 to TRBJ2-1; 12 bases are shared with TRBD2. Germline V lookup: CDR1 MNHEY, CDR2 SVGEGT. This CDR3 region has 16 residues. V was pared by 5 bases and J by 8 bases, with 10 bases of the junction left unmatched. CDR3 nucleotides: TGTGCCAGCAGTCCCGACGGGACTAGCGGGTGGCATGAGCAGTTCTTC. It encodes CASSPDGTSGWHEQFF.

Many counts were recorded for this clonotype. The rearrangement uses TRBV30 and TRBJ2-5; either TRBD1 or TRBD2 may supply D (6 bases each). V was cut by 1 base and J by 4 bases, with 10 bases left in between. CDR1 is GTSNPN, CDR2 SVGIG, per germline (reference sequence). The CDR3 runs 13 residues. CDR3 in amino acids: CAWSAEGGETQYF. CDR3 in DNA: TGTGCCTGGAGTGCCGAGGGGGGAGAGACCCAGTACTTC. Full variable domain (rest looked up from reference TRBV30 and TRBJ2-5): SQTIHQWPATLVQPVGSPLSLECTVEGTSNPNLYWYRQAAGRGLQLLFYSVGIGQISSEVPQNLSASRPQDRQFILSSKKLLLSDSGFYLCAWSAEGGETQYFGPGTRLLVL.

This clonotype was recorded a few times. The rearrangement uses TRBV29-1 and TRBJ1-3, with D possibly being TRBD1 (5 bases). Germline CDR1 reads SQVTM; CDR2 reads ANQGSEA. Deletions cut 4 bases from V and 9 bases from J, with 10 bases between. The CDR3 is 11 residues long. CDR3 DNA: TGCAGCGTTGGGGTGGGGGGCACCATATATTTT. Translating it yields CSVGVGGTIYF.

In this sample, this clonotype turned up many times. The DNA of the CDR3 is TGTGCCAGCAGCTTAGCTTCGACAGGGGAGTACGAGCAGTACTTC. It specifies CASSLASTGEYEQYF. The rearrangement links TRBV7-2 to TRBJ2-7; the match to TRBD1 covers 8 bases. The CDR3 has 15 residues. The V segment lost 0 bases and the J segment 4 bases; nucleotides outside the gene matches: 5. Looked up from germline, CDR1 is SGHTA and CDR2 is FQGNSA.

Ten or more counts support this clonotype. The chain recombines TRBV2 with TRBJ2-4; the D is unclear. Germline lookup yields CDR1 SNHLY and CDR2 FYNNEI. The CDR3 consists of 13 residues. CDR3 nucleotide sequence: TGTGTCAATGCCGCGGTGGCACAAAACATTCAGTACTTC. Translation gives CVNAAVAQNIQYF. The complete variable domain, with remaining parts taken from reference TRBV2 and TRBJ2-4, reads EPEVTQTPSHQVTQMGQEVILRCVPISNHLYFYWYRQILGQKVEFLVSFYNNEISEKSEIFDDQFSVERPDGSNFTLKIRSTKLEDSAMYFCVNAAVAQNIQYFGAGTRLSVL.

This clonotype showed up many times. J is TRBJ1-6 and V is TRBV28; D uncertain. Germline-derived CDR1 and CDR2 are MDHEN and SYDVKM. V lost 7 bases, J lost 7 bases, and 23 bases lay in between. The CDR3 runs 17 residues. CDR3 in amino acids: CASKPRAAKSSNSPLHF. Here the CDR3 DNA reads TGTGCCAGCAAACCTCGGGCGGCCAAGAGCTCCAATTCACCCCTCCACTTT.

Ten or more counts support this clonotype. The V and J genes are TRBV27 and TRBJ2-7; D is perhaps TRBD1 (5 bases). Germline lookup yields CDR1 MNHEY and CDR2 SMNVEV (reference sequence). V shed 5 bases and J shed 0 bases, with 11 bases lying between them. This CDR3 contains 14 residues. DNA of the CDR3: TGTGCCAGCAGTGTTTTGGGGCTCTCCTACGAGCAGTACTTC. Its translation is CASSVLGLSYEQYF.

This clonotype was counted many times. J is TRBJ1-2 and V is TRBV20-1; no definite D call. Germline CDR1 is DFQATT and CDR2 is SNEGSKA (reference sequence). Trimming pared 0 bases from V and 7 bases from J, leaving 9 bases between. The CDR3 loop spans 12 amino acids. CDR3: CSARDGLSGYTF. The CDR3 DNA reads as TGCAGTGCTAGAGATGGACTCTCTGGCTACACCTTC.

This clonotype was counted a few times. This sequence joins TRBV5-1 and TRBJ2-7; D assignment may be TRBD1 or TRBD2 (5 bases each). The V end lost 0 bases, the J end lost 7 bases, and 26 bases lay between the germline ends. CDR3 length equals 18 residues. The V gene's germline CDR1 is SGHRS and CDR2 YFSETQ. CDR3 loop: CASSLAHSGTDNGREQYF. DNA of the CDR3: TGCGCCAGCAGCTTGGCCCACTCCGGGACCGACAACGGGCGGGAGCAGTACTTC.

This clonotype was detected many times. The genes are TRBV6-6 and TRBJ2-7, with D perhaps matching TRBD1 (6 bases). The CDR3 is 17 amino acids. Germline V gene data show CDR1 as MNHNY and CDR2 as SVGAGI (reference sequence). V lost 2 bases to trimming and J lost 3 bases, with 20 bases between them. CDR3 bases: TGTGCCAGCAGTTACGCCCCACAGGGTAAGGCCGGCTACGAGCAGTACTTC. Encoded protein: CASSYAPQGKAGYEQYF.

This clonotype was recorded a few times. The chain combines TRBV9 with TRBJ2-5; tentatively, D is TRBD2 (5 bases). V lost 0 bases, J lost 2 bases, and 14 bases lay in between. This CDR3 has 16 residues. CDR1 SGDLS and CDR2 YYNGEE come from the germline V gene. The CDR3 sequence: CASSVGGGLIQETQYF. The CDR3 bases are TGTGCCAGCAGCGTAGGAGGAGGACTGATACAAGAGACCCAGTACTTC.

This clonotype was detected many times. The chain has TRBV2 and TRBJ2-1, with TRBD1 matching 7 bases. Trimming took 8 bases from V and 3 from J; bases not matched to a gene: 7. CDR3 length: 14 amino acids. The V gene's germline CDR1 is SNHLY and CDR2 FYNNEI. CDR3 DNA: TGTGCCAGCCTCCGGGACAGATACTACAATGAGCAGTTCTTC. Protein sequence: CASLRDRYYNEQFF.

This clonotype was seen at least ten times. This chain uses TRBV28 with TRBJ2-7; 8 nucleotides agree with TRBD1. This CDR3 is built from 15 residues. V shed 5 bases, J shed 3 bases, and the junction held 9 bases outside the gene matches. The germline CDR1 and CDR2 sequences are MDHEN and SYDVKM. CDR3 residues: CASSPPGTGNYEQYF. CDR3 nucleotide sequence: TGTGCCAGCAGTCCTCCAGGGACAGGAAACTACGAGCAGTACTTC.

There are many counts of this clonotype. The chain uses TRBV28 and TRBJ2-7, with TRBD2 matching 10 bases. The ends lost 5 bases at V and 4 bases at J; junction bases unmatched: 8. The length of the CDR3 is 15 residues. Germline lookup yields CDR1 MDHEN and CDR2 SYDVKM. For the CDR3, the DNA is TGTGCCAGCAGTACCTTAGCGGGAGGTGGGTACGAGCAGTACTTC. Protein product: CASSTLAGGGYEQYF.

CDR3 amino acids: CASSAGLSYNSPLHF. DNA for the CDR3: TGTGCCAGCAGCGCCGGATTGTCCTATAATTCACCCCTCCACTTT. The rearrangement uses TRBV6-1 and TRBJ1-6; no firm D call. Germline V CDR1 and CDR2: MNHNS, SASEGT. Trimming shortened V by 6 bases and J by 1 base, and 10 bases separated the two germline ends. The CDR3 covers 15 residues.

In this sample, this clonotype turned up many times. The chain couples TRBV7-9 to TRBJ1-2; D is uncertain. This CDR3 spans 14 amino acids. The V gene's germline CDR1 is SEHNR and CDR2 FQNEAQ (reference sequence). V lost 5 bases, J lost 2 bases, and 12 bases lay in between. Here the CDR3 reads CASSPYGRNYGYTF. DNA of the CDR3: TGTGCCAGCAGCCCTTACGGACGGAACTATGGCTACACCTTC.

This clonotype was detected ten times or more. CDR3 residues: CASSGLGAALDTQYF. DNA of the CDR3: TGTGCCAGCAGTGGACTAGGAGCGGCCCTAGATACGCAGTATTTT. This chain joins TRBV2 and TRBJ2-3; D is possibly TRBD2 (6 bases). CDR3 size: 15 residues. The germline V and J ends were trimmed by 4 bases and 5 bases, with 16 bases remaining between them. Looked up from germline, CDR1 is SNHLY and CDR2 is FYNNEI.

This clonotype occurred many times. This chain links TRBV28 with TRBJ2-5, with D perhaps TRBD2 (6 bases). Germline assignment: CDR1 MDHEN and CDR2 SYDVKM. Trimming pared 11 bases from V and 6 bases from J, leaving 19 bases between. The CDR3 is made up of 13 amino acids. CDR3 sequence reads: CAASPGGTQTQYF. The CDR3 DNA follows: TGTGCCGCATCCCCCGGGGGAACCCAGACCCAGTACTTC. Variable domain in full (rest from reference TRBV28 and TRBJ2-5): DVKVTQSSRYLVKRTGEKVFLECVQDMDHENMFWYRQDPGLGLRLIYFSYDVKMKEKGDIPEGYSVSREKKERFSLILESASTNQTSMYLCAASPGGTQTQYFGPGTRLLVL.

The sample holds a few counts of this clonotype. The chain couples TRBV6-5 to TRBJ1-1; no definite D call. Per the germline V gene, CDR1 is MNHEY and CDR2 is SVGAGI. The CDR3 consists of 12 residues. The ends were cut back, 0 bases at V and 8 bases at J, with 7 bases in the middle. The DNA of the CDR3 is TGTGCCAGCAGTTACTCGGAGGGCGAAGCTTTCTTT. Translated: CASSYSEGEAFF.

The CDR3 DNA follows: TGTGCCAGCAGCTTTAGAAAACAAGCTCACTACGAGCAGTACTTC. This gives the protein CASSFRKQAHYEQYF. V and J are TRBV13 and TRBJ2-7; D ambiguous. Trimming removed 3 bases from V and 3 bases from J, with 15 bases in between. Germline CDR1 and CDR2: PRHDT and FYEKMQ (reference sequence). The CDR3 consists of 15 residues.